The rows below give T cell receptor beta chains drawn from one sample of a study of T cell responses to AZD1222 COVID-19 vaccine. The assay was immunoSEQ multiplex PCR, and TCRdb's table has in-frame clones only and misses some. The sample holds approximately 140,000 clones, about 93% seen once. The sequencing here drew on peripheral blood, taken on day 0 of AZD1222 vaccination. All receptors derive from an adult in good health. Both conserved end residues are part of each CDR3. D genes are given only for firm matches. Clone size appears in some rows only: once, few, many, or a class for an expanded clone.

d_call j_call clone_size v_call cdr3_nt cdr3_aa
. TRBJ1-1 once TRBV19 TGTGCCAGTAGTATATCTGGGGGGAGGACTGAAGCTTTCTTT CASSISGGRTEAFF
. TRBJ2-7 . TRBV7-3 TGTGCCAGCAGCTTACGGGGATTGAGCTCCTACGAGCAGTACTTC CASSLRGLSSYEQYF
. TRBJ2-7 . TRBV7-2 TGTGCCAGCAGCCAAACTGCGGCGGGGGAGCAGTACTTC CASSQTAAGEQYF
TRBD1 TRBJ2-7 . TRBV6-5 TGTGCCAGCAGTTACGGACAGGGACCCTACGAGCAGTACTTC CASSYGQGPYEQYF
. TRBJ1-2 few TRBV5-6 TGTGCCAGCACCACGATGTTCAACTCCGCCCTATATGGCTACACCTTC CASTTMFNSALYGYTF
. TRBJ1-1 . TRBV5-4 TGTGCCAGCAGCCGTAGCAGGGGTGGCTATATGAACACTGAAGCTTTCTTT CASSRSRGGYMNTEAFF
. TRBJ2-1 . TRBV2 TGTGCCACCTCGGGGGAGGGGGCGCCGGCGGCCAATGAGCAGTTCTTC CATSGEGAPAANEQFF
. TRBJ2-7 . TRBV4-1 TGCGCCAGCAGCCCCAGCCGGGCTCTCGAGCAGTACTTC CASSPSRALEQYF
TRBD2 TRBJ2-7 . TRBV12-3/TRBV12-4 TGTGCCAGCAGTTTTCCGGGGGGCGAGCAGTACTTC CASSFPGGEQYF
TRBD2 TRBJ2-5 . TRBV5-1 TGCGCCAGCAGCCCCCTAGCGGGGAACCAAGAGACCCAGTACTTC CASSPLAGNQETQYF